The rows below give T cell receptor beta chains drawn from one sample of a study of T cell responses to AZD1222 COVID-19 vaccine. Clones were sequenced by immunoSEQ multiplex PCR, and TCRdb holds only the in-frame ones, with some missing. This sample has some 130,000 clones; 85% to 95% occur once, and the top ten carry roughly 9.1%. This specimen was peripheral blood, taken on day 0 of AZD1222 vaccination. The receptor set was obtained from an adult in good health. The CDR3 runs from the conserved cysteine through the conserved F or W. D genes are given only for firm matches.

d_call: NA; v_call: TRBV9; j_call: TRBJ2-3; cdr3_aa: CASSVLSTDTQYF
d_call: NA; v_call: TRBV5-6; j_call: TRBJ1-3; cdr3_aa: CASSLLAGSGNTIYF
d_call: NA; v_call: TRBV28; j_call: TRBJ1-6; cdr3_aa: CASFTGFNSPLHF
d_call: NA; v_call: TRBV4-1; j_call: TRBJ1-1; cdr3_aa: CASSQGVNTEAFF
d_call: NA; v_call: TRBV12-5; j_call: TRBJ1-1; cdr3_aa: CASGLVPGGWGAFF
d_call: NA; v_call: TRBV11-3; j_call: TRBJ1-1; cdr3_aa: CASSLEGSTEAFF
d_call: NA; v_call: TRBV6-1; j_call: TRBJ2-2; cdr3_aa: CASSEGETGELFF
d_call: NA; v_call: TRBV30; j_call: TRBJ1-1; cdr3_aa: CAWSVQGNTEAFF
d_call: NA; v_call: TRBV5-1; j_call: TRBJ2-3; cdr3_aa: CASSLVSLGDTQYF
d_call: NA; v_call: TRBV11-1; j_call: TRBJ2-1; cdr3_aa: CASSLGDNEQFF
d_call: TRBD1; v_call: TRBV2; j_call: TRBJ1-5; cdr3_aa: CASRPTGRGQPQHF
d_call: NA; v_call: TRBV3-1/TRBV3-2; j_call: TRBJ1-4; cdr3_aa: CASSQEGRKLFF
d_call: TRBD1; v_call: TRBV19; j_call: TRBJ1-4; cdr3_aa: CASSRRDSPYEKLFF
d_call: NA; v_call: TRBV5-1; j_call: TRBJ2-2; cdr3_aa: CASSLETQGTGELFF
d_call: NA; v_call: TRBV18; j_call: TRBJ2-2; cdr3_aa: CASSPTLGAITGELFF
d_call: TRBD2; v_call: TRBV11-2; j_call: TRBJ2-2; cdr3_aa: CASIRTSGVLKTGELFF
d_call: TRBD2; v_call: TRBV11-2; j_call: TRBJ2-5; cdr3_aa: CASSKGASGGTQETQYF
d_call: TRBD1; v_call: TRBV5-5; j_call: TRBJ1-5; cdr3_aa: CASSLSTGGMGQPQHF
d_call: NA; v_call: TRBV30; j_call: TRBJ1-1; cdr3_aa: CAWSVADGTEAFF
d_call: NA; v_call: TRBV7-3; j_call: TRBJ1-2; cdr3_aa: CASSPTARRYGYTF
d_call: TRBD1; v_call: TRBV5-1; j_call: TRBJ2-5; cdr3_aa: CASSLAGTGEETQYF
d_call: NA; v_call: TRBV28; j_call: TRBJ2-6; cdr3_aa: CASSLWTSGANVLTF